This T cell receptor (beta chain) is drawn from a study of T cells in localized non-small cell lung cancer. The CDR3 length is 14 residues. V was clipped by 5 bases and J by 2 bases, with 12 bases between them. Germline V lookup: CDR1 SGHVS, CDR2 FNYEAQ. Libraries were prepared by immunoSEQ multiplex PCR; TCRdb keeps only in-frame clonotypes and omits some of them. The repertoire holds 28,000 or so clones, with 75% to 95% as singletons. As concerns this clone: What it binds is not known.

Whole-study findings and limits: Clonality peaked in uninvolved adjacent lung rather than tumor.

The source is a female donor older than 55 with stage II squamous cell lung carcinoma. The sample consisted of peripheral blood, taken before any cancer treatment. The V gene is TRBV7-6, the J gene TRBJ2-5; a possible D gene is TRBD2 (6 bases). The CDR3 sequence is CASSRTTKQETQYF. In DNA, the CDR3 is TGTGCCAGCAGCCGGACTACGAAACAAGAGACCCAGTACTTC.